The entry below gives a single T cell receptor beta chain sequence along with its context. As yet, its antigen is unknown. TCRdb's copy holds only in-frame clones and misses some; the assay was immunoSEQ multiplex PCR. Among approximately 75,000 clones listed, 78% were seen once. Patients in the study, people with chemo-refractory metastatic non-small-cell lung cancer, received focal radiation plus ipilimumab CTLA-4 blockade. Germline CDR1 MNHEY, CDR2 SVGAGI. The CDR3 runs to 14 residues. The germline V and J ends were trimmed by 0 bases and 10 bases, with 13 bases remaining between them. The data stem from a study of radiotherapy plus CTLA-4 blockade in lung cancer. Study overall: Objective response was observed in over 15% of patients, and disease control in roughly 31%. Study-level results: Increased serum interferon-beta after radiation also reportedly predicted response strongly.

The sequencing here drew on peripheral blood, taken from a patient treated with radiotherapy plus ipilimumab. The receptor was isolated from a human donor with non-small cell lung cancer who had a complete response to radiotherapy plus ipilimumab. J is TRBJ2-1 and V is TRBV6-5, with D possibly TRBD2 on 5 matching bases. CDR3 DNA: TGTGCCAGCAGTTACTCGAGTAGGACGGGAGAGCAGTTCTTC. Its translation: CASSYSSRTGEQFF.